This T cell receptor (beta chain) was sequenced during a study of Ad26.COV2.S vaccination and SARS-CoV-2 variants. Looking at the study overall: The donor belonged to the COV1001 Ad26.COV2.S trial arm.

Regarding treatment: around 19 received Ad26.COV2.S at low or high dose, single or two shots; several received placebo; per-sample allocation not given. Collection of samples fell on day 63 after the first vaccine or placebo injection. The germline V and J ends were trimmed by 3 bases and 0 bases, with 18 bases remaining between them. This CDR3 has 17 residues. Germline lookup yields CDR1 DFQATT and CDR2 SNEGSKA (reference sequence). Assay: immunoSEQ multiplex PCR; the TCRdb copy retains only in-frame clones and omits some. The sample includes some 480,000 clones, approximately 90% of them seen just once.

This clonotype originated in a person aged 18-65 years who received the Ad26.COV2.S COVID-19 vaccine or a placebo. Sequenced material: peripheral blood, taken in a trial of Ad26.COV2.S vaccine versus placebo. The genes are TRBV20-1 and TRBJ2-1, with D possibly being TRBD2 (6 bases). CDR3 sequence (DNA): TGCAGTGCTAGTCCCTTACCTAGCGCCAGCTCCTACAATGAGCAGTTCTTC. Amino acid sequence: CSASPLPSASSYNEQFF.